Below, 27 T cell receptor beta chains from the same sample are listed, as sequenced in a study of blood T cells in healthy people across ages. The authors ran a second PCR of roughly 6 to 12 cycles using a sample-barcoded 5' primer and a J-beta primer mix. TCRdb itself ran the 5' RACE reads through MiXCR, one entry per CDR3 protein. The data contain about 1.6 million distinct CDR3 sequences, roughly 30% of them singletons. Sequenced: blood. The receptor source for this set is a woman aged 25 to 39 in good health.

This clonotype showed up just a few times. J is TRBJ2-1 and V is TRBV13, with 7 bases that match TRBD2. Germline-derived CDR1 and CDR2 are PRHDT and FYEKMQ (reference sequence). V lost 5 bases to trimming and J lost 7 bases; unmatched junction nucleotides: 8. This CDR3 has 14 residues. The CDR3 DNA follows: TGTGCCAGCAGCAGCCGGGGAGGGATGAATGAGCAGTTCTTC. It specifies CASSSRGGMNEQFF.

This clonotype has only one observation. The junction does not match germline at one end; this may be a read error. The rearrangement links TRBV27 to TRBJ1-2; D perhaps matches TRBD1 (5 bases). The CDR3 totals 13 residues. The germline gives CDR1 MNHEY, CDR2 SMNVEV (reference sequence). The CDR3, as DNA: TGTGTCAGCAGTTTGTCAGGCAGGGCATGCTACACCTTC. This gives the protein CVSSLSGRACYTF.

The J gene is TRBJ2-3, the V gene TRBV9; TRBD2 agrees at 9 bases. This CDR3 is 16 amino acids long. CDR1 is SGDLS, CDR2 YYNGEE, per germline. V lost 2 bases and J lost 2; bases outside the gene matches: 6. CDR3 DNA sequence: TGTGCCAGCAGCGTCGGACTAGCGAGAAACACAGATACGCAGTATTTT. Its protein is CASSVGLARNTDTQYF.

The chain is built from TRBV12-3 or TRBV12-4 and TRBJ1-1, with D possibly TRBD1 on 6 matching bases. The V and J ends lost 4 bases and 7 bases respectively, with 16 bases between them. The CDR3 loop spans 14 amino acids. CDR3 loop: CASSSQPIGGEAFF. The CDR3 DNA is TGTGCCAGCAGTTCACAGCCGATAGGGGGTGAAGCTTTCTTT.

The sample holds a few counts of this clonotype. CDR3 in amino acids: CASSPGRGQYNEQFF. The CDR3 bases are TGTGCCAGCAGCCCTGGGAGGGGGCAATACAATGAGCAGTTCTTC. The chain links TRBV7-8 to TRBJ2-1; D is tentatively TRBD1 or TRBD2 (7 bases each). The V gene lost 5 bases and the J gene lost 4 bases, with 15 bases spanning the gap. The germline CDR1 and CDR2 sequences are SGHVS and FQNEAQ. The CDR3 consists of 15 residues.

This clonotype was seen only a few times. The chain combines TRBV4-1 with TRBJ1-4; D not certain. Germline V lookup: CDR1 MGHRA, CDR2 YSYEKL. The V gene lost 2 bases and the J gene lost 5 bases, with 12 bases spanning the gap. CDR3 length equals 15 residues. The CDR3 protein is CASSQSVTDNEKLFF. Here the CDR3 DNA reads TGCGCCAGCAGCCAAAGCGTGACGGACAATGAAAAACTGTTTTTT.

This clonotype occurred a few times. V usage is TRBV13 and J usage is TRBJ2-7; 9 bases map to TRBD2. Germline CDR1 is PRHDT and CDR2 is FYEKMQ (reference sequence). CDR3 length equals 18 residues. The V segment lost 5 bases and the J segment 3 bases; nucleotides outside the gene matches: 17. CDR3 bases: TGTGCCAGCAGCGCCTCGGGGCTAGCGGGAACATCCTTCTACGAGCAGTACTTC. Protein: CASSASGLAGTSFYEQYF.

The chain uses TRBV20-1 and TRBJ2-1, with D perhaps TRBD2 (6 bases). There are 14 residues in the CDR3. Germline V CDR1 and CDR2: DFQATT, SNEGSKA (reference sequence). V was trimmed by 7 bases and J by 1 base, leaving 14 bases between them. CDR3 nucleotide sequence: TGCAGTGTAACCTCGGCGGGGTCCTACAATGAGCAGTTCTTC. It translates to CSVTSAGSYNEQFF.

The CDR3 DNA sequence: TGTGCCAGCAGTCCCGACGCTGGCTCCTACGAGCAGTACTTC. This translates into CASSPDAGSYEQYF. The V call is TRBV28, the J call TRBJ2-7; D unclear. V lost 5 bases and J lost 0, with 11 bases in between. There are 14 residues in the CDR3. The germline V gene has CDR1 MDHEN and CDR2 SYDVKM. Using reference TRBV28 and TRBJ2-7 for the parts outside the CDR3, the full variable domain is DVKVTQSSRYLVKRTGEKVFLECVQDMDHENMFWYRQDPGLGLRLIYFSYDVKMKEKGDIPEGYSVSREKKERFSLILESASTNQTSMYLCASSPDAGSYEQYFGPGTRLTVT.

V is TRBV6-1 and J is TRBJ2-2; TRBD2 aligns across 8 bases. Per the germline V gene, CDR1 is MNHNS and CDR2 is SASEGT. CDR3 length equals 22 residues. J gave up 1 base and V 5 bases, and 24 bases lay outside the gene matches. CDR3 sequence (DNA): TGTGCCAGCAGTCCCCCCTTGAGGGGGGGTTCGTCCGCGGGAGGGAACACCGGGGAGCTGTTTTTT. This sequence encodes CASSPPLRGGSSAGGNTGELFF.

This clonotype was recorded a few times. The chain combines TRBV27 with TRBJ1-5, with D tentatively TRBD1 (5 bases). Looked up from germline, CDR1 is MNHEY and CDR2 is SMNVEV (reference sequence). Trimming removed 6 bases at V and 0 bases at J, with 12 bases between. The length of the CDR3 is 15 residues. CDR3 residues: CASSSVGGSNQPQHF. For the CDR3, the DNA is TGTGCCAGCAGCTCAGTCGGGGGTAGCAATCAGCCCCAGCATTTT.

This clonotype was counted ten times or more. This chain connects TRBV5-1 to TRBJ1-2, with 7 positions matching TRBD1. The V and J ends lost 5 bases and 8 bases, in that order; junction bases with no gene match: 18. This CDR3 contains 16 residues. CDR1 is SGHRS and CDR2 is YFSETQ in the germline V gene. The CDR3 DNA is TGCGCCAGCAGAACCGAACCCGGACAGGTCGGCGGGGGCTACACCTTC. Protein product: CASRTEPGQVGGGYTF.

CDR3 protein: CSASLAGTENIQYF. The CDR3 DNA follows: TGCAGTGCTTCACTAGCGGGGACAGAAAACATTCAGTACTTC. The J gene is TRBJ2-5, the V gene TRBV20-1; 10 positions match TRBD2. The J call may be wrong; the DNA end is better matched by TRBJ2-4. The CDR3 contains 14 residues. The V gene's germline CDR1 is DFQATT and CDR2 SNEGSKA (reference sequence).

The J gene is TRBJ2-3, the V gene TRBV27, with 10 bases identical to TRBD2. Germline lookup yields CDR1 MNHEY and CDR2 SMNVEV (reference sequence). The CDR3 has 16 residues. Trimming took 7 bases from V and 1 from J; bases not matched to a gene: 8. CDR3 protein: CASTLLAGVGTDTQYF. The CDR3 region has the DNA TGTGCCAGCACTCTTCTAGCGGGAGTAGGCACAGATACGCAGTATTTT.

With regard to this clonotype: Relative to the germline gene, one junction end is altered; a read error may explain this. V gene TRBV15 combines with J gene TRBJ2-3; D is undetermined. This CDR3 contains 15 residues. The germline V gene encodes CDR1 LNHNV and CDR2 YYDKDF (reference sequence). The CDR3 loop is CATSRDQPGTDMQYF. The CDR3 DNA reads TGTGCCACCAGCAGAGATCAGCCTGGCACAGATATGCAGTATTTT.

In the case of this clonotype: Possible read error: a much larger clone is one base away. The J gene is TRBJ2-6, the V gene TRBV6-2 or TRBV6-3, with D possibly being TRBD1 (5 bases). CDR3 size: 14 residues. Per the germline V gene, CDR1 is MNHEY and CDR2 is SVGEGT. The CDR3 DNA reads as TGTGCCAGCAGTTACAGCTCTGGGGCCGACGTCCTGACTTTC. Encoded protein: CASSYSSGADVLTF.

The rearrangement joins TRBV27 to TRBJ1-2, with a possible D match to TRBD1 (6 bases). Germline CDR1 and CDR2: MNHEY and SMNVEV (reference sequence). This CDR3 has 13 residues. Trimming cost V 3 bases and J 7 bases, with 12 bases left between them. The CDR3 region is CASSFTGARGYTF. The DNA for the CDR3 is TGTGCCAGCAGTTTCACGGGGGCTCGTGGCTACACCTTC.

The chain uses TRBV5-5 and TRBJ1-1; 7 bases agree with TRBD1. V trimming: 2 bases; J trimming: 6 bases; junction bases outside the gene matches: 10. Germline assignment: CDR1 SGHKS and CDR2 YYEKEE (reference sequence). The CDR3 has 15 amino acids. The CDR3 DNA reads TGTGCCAGCAGCTTATACGAAACAGGGGTGGCTGAAGCTTTCTTT. It encodes CASSLYETGVAEAFF.

The chain recombines TRBV7-2 with TRBJ1-5; 8 bases agree with TRBD1. The V gene's germline CDR1 is SGHTA and CDR2 FQGNSA. The V and J ends lost 5 bases and 12 bases, in that order; junction bases with no gene match: 12. This CDR3 is built from 14 residues. DNA for the CDR3: TGTGCCAGCAGCCCAGGGGGACAGGCAGGGTACCAGCATTTT. Its protein is CASSPGGQAGYQHF.

The rearrangement links TRBV9 to TRBJ2-1; 10 positions agree with TRBD2. The length of the CDR3 is 15 residues. The ends lost 0 bases at V and 9 bases at J; junction bases unmatched: 6. CDR1 is SGDLS, CDR2 YYNGEE, per germline. Here the CDR3 reads CASSVEDASGSEQFF. CDR3 in DNA: TGTGCCAGCAGCGTAGAGGATGCTAGCGGGAGTGAGCAGTTCTTC.

The V call is TRBV4-1, the J call TRBJ2-3; unclear D gene. The V end lost 3 bases, the J end lost 1 base, and 14 bases lay between the germline ends. Germline assignment: CDR1 MGHRA and CDR2 YSYEKL. CDR3 size: 16 residues. CDR3 DNA sequence: TGCGCCAGCAGCCAGTTATGGACGGACCGCACAGATACGCAGTATTTT. It encodes CASSQLWTDRTDTQYF.

This clonotype appeared a few times. The chain employs TRBV2 and TRBJ2-7; the D call may be TRBD1 or TRBD2 (5 bases each). CDR1 and CDR2 from the germline V gene are SNHLY and FYNNEI. CDR3 length: 16 amino acids. V gave up 11 bases and J gave up 2 bases, with 25 bases separating them. The CDR3 spells CASLGLALSPPYEQYF. CDR3 coding DNA: TGTGCCTCCCTGGGGCTAGCTCTGAGCCCTCCCTACGAGCAGTACTTC. Full variable domain (missing parts from reference TRBV2 and TRBJ2-7): EPEVTQTPSHQVTQMGQEVILRCVPISNHLYFYWYRQILGQKVEFLVSFYNNEISEKSEIFDDQFSVERPDGSNFTLKIRSTKLEDSAMYFCASLGLALSPPYEQYFGPGTRLTVT.

This clonotype occurred many times. The chain combines TRBV7-9 with TRBJ2-1, with a tentative D call TRBD1 (6 bases). The CDR3 length is 15 residues. Germline values: CDR1 SEHNR, CDR2 FQNEAQ (reference sequence). V lost 6 bases and J 6 bases, leaving 18 bases between the germline ends. CDR3 amino acids: CASSLTGMVGNEQFF. As DNA, the CDR3 is TGTGCCAGCAGTTTAACAGGGATGGTTGGCAATGAGCAGTTCTTC.

This clonotype showed up many times. This rearrangement joins TRBV7-9 to TRBJ2-5; D call uncertain. V lost 1 base and J lost 5, with 8 bases in between. Germline V gene data show CDR1 as SEHNR and CDR2 as FQNEAQ (reference sequence). The CDR3 sequence is 13 residues long. CDR3 DNA sequence: TGTGCCAGCAGCTTAGGTCCAACTGAGACCCAGTACTTC. Encoded protein: CASSLGPTETQYF.

For this clonotype: This may stem from a read error, because a much larger clone lies one nucleotide away. V is TRBV29-1 and J is TRBJ1-1; the D gene is possibly TRBD1 (5 bases). Germline values: CDR1 SQVTM, CDR2 ANQGSEA. The CDR3 loop spans 13 amino acids. The chain's CDR3 is CGVPSRENTEAFF. DNA for the CDR3: TGCGGCGTTCCCAGCAGGGAGAACACTGAAGCTTTCTTT.

The table lists this clonotype with many counts. The rearrangement links TRBV4-1 to TRBJ2-3; D tentatively fits TRBD1 or TRBD2 (5 bases each). The CDR3 consists of 16 residues. Germline V gene sequence: CDR1 MGHRA, CDR2 YSYEKL. V was clipped by 1 base and J by 0 bases, with 11 bases between them. CDR3 coding DNA: TGCGCCAGCAGCCAAGTGATGGGGGTTAGCACAGATACGCAGTATTTT. As protein: CASSQVMGVSTDTQYF.

This clonotype was recorded a few times. The chain employs TRBV7-3 and TRBJ2-1; 9 bases line up with TRBD2. CDR3 length: 16 amino acids. Trimming cost V 4 bases and J 5 bases; bases outside gene matches: 9. The germline CDR1 and CDR2 sequences are SGHTA and FQGTGA. Written as DNA, the CDR3 is TGTGCCAGCAGCTCTAGCGGGATTGCGGGGCACAATGAGCAGTTCTTC. It translates to CASSSSGIAGHNEQFF.